The clone carrying this TCR beta chain has a handful of counts. Using immunoSEQ multiplex PCR, the repertoire was profiled, and TCRdb retains in-frame clones only, with some absent. Of around 330,000 clones listed, 88% were seen once; the top ten hold 3% to 4%. This sample is part of a study of blood T cell repertoires in COVID-19. The receptor was isolated from a woman between 50 and 59 years old with active or convalescent COVID-19. Sequenced: peripheral blood.

CDR3 sequence reads: CASSPLGAYGYTF. The CDR3, as DNA: TGTGCCAGCAGCCCTCTGGGGGCCTATGGCTACACCTTC. J is TRBJ1-2 and V is TRBV28; tentative D call: TRBD1 (6 bases). Germline V lookup: CDR1 MDHEN, CDR2 SYDVKM. The V end lost 6 bases, the J end lost 4 bases, and 12 bases lay between the germline ends. This CDR3 is 13 amino acids long.